A selection of T cell receptor beta chains follows, all from one sample in a study of blood T cell repertoires in COVID-19. Only in-frame clones appear in the TCRdb table, and some are missing; sequencing was by immunoSEQ multiplex PCR. The repertoire holds 360,000 or so clones, with 88% as singletons. Sequences were obtained from PBMCs or T cells enriched from blood (not recorded which). These receptors originate from a woman in her 30s who had been exposed to COVID-19. Each CDR3 is given with its conserved first and last residue. D genes are given only for firm matches. Not every row has a clone size; where given, it reads once, few, many or a size class.

clone_size,j_call,v_call,d_call,cdr3_aa,cdr3_nt
.,TRBJ2-3,TRBV7-3,.,CASSSLESTDTQYF,TGTGCCAGCAGTTCCCTAGAGAGCACAGATACGCAGTATTTT
.,TRBJ2-3,TRBV9,.,CASSLLADTQYF,TGTGCCAGCAGCCTCCTAGCAGATACGCAGTATTTT
.,TRBJ2-3,TRBV3-1/TRBV3-2,.,CASRGTTSPDTQYF,TGTGCCAGCAGGGGGACAACCTCCCCGGATACGCAGTATTTT
.,TRBJ2-7,TRBV11-3,TRBD2,CASSPSGDSYEQYF,TGTGCCAGCAGCCCTAGCGGGGATAGCTACGAGCAGTACTTC
.,TRBJ1-1,TRBV10-1,.,CASSARRQDTEAFF,TGCGCCAGCAGTGCCCGTCGACAGGACACTGAAGCTTTCTTT
.,TRBJ2-5,TRBV7-3,.,CASSLTEGETQYF,TGTGCCAGCAGCTTAACGGAGGGGGAGACCCAGTACTTC
few,TRBJ2-1,TRBV11-2,TRBD1,CASSIGQGAYNEQFF,TGTGCCAGCAGCATCGGACAGGGGGCATACAATGAGCAGTTCTTC
.,TRBJ2-7,TRBV5-1,TRBD1,CASSTAPGGTGNEQYF,TGCGCCAGCAGCACCGCACCAGGGGGCACGGGGAACGAGCAGTACTTC
.,TRBJ1-1,TRBV6-5,.,CASSYGRRGHTEAFF,TGTGCCAGCAGTTACGGCCGCAGGGGCCACACTGAAGCTTTCTTT
.,TRBJ1-4,TRBV5-1,.,CASSFGPQLGEKLFF,TGCGCCAGCAGCTTTGGCCCACAACTAGGTGAAAAACTGTTTTTT
.,TRBJ2-7,TRBV14,TRBD2,CASSLRLAGRGYEQYF,TGTGCCAGCAGCCTACGACTAGCGGGAAGAGGGTACGAGCAGTACTTC
.,TRBJ1-5,TRBV7-2,.,CASSLDQGWDQPQHF,TGTGCCAGCAGCTTAGATCAGGGATGGGATCAGCCCCAGCATTTT
.,TRBJ2-3,TRBV27,.,CASTLSPTDTQYF,TGTGCCAGCACCCTAAGCCCCACAGATACGCAGTATTTT
.,TRBJ2-3,TRBV9,TRBD2,CASSVLGDYTDTQYF,TGTGCCAGCAGCGTATTAGGGGACTACACAGATACGCAGTATTTT
.,TRBJ2-7,TRBV18,TRBD1,CASSPGTGGGYEQYF,TGTGCCAGCTCACCAGGGACAGGGGGTGGGTACGAGCAGTACTTC
once,TRBJ2-7,TRBV28,TRBD2,CASSLGSGLAGVYEQYF,TGTGCCAGCAGTTTAGGATCGGGACTAGCGGGAGTTTACGAGCAGTACTTC
.,TRBJ2-7,TRBV28,TRBD1,CASGTGTAYYEQYF,TGTGCCAGCGGAACCGGGACAGCCTACTACGAGCAGTACTTC
.,TRBJ2-3,TRBV15,.,CATQENLYTDTQYF,TGTGCCACCCAGGAAAACCTTTACACAGATACGCAGTATTTT
.,TRBJ1-1,TRBV7-3,TRBD1,CASSRFKDRGSPTSGNTEAFF,TGTGCCAGCAGCCGCTTTAAGGACAGGGGCAGTCCGACGTCGGGGAACACTGAAGCTTTCTTT
.,TRBJ2-7,TRBV28,.,CASDHSGLYEQYF,TGTGCCAGCGACCATTCAGGTCTCTACGAGCAGTACTTC
.,TRBJ2-2,TRBV2,TRBD1,CARGTANTGELFF,TGTGCCAGAGGGACAGCGAACACCGGGGAGCTGTTTTTT
.,TRBJ1-5,TRBV19,TRBD1,CASSRQGRSNQPQHF,TGTGCCAGTAGTAGACAGGGACGAAGCAATCAGCCCCAGCATTTT
.,TRBJ2-3,TRBV3-1/TRBV3-2,.,CASRLGTWDTDTQYF,TGTGCCAGCAGACTAGGGACATGGGACACAGATACGCAGTATTTT
.,TRBJ2-1,TRBV6-9,TRBD1,CASSSDRGYNEQFF,TGTGCCAGCAGTTCGGACAGGGGGTATAATGAGCAGTTCTTC
.,TRBJ1-4,TRBV7-9,.,CASSRSDTGPNEKLFF,TGTGCCAGCAGCCGGTCGGACACAGGACCTAATGAAAAACTGTTTTTT
.,TRBJ2-5,TRBV10-3,.,CAISEVGETQYF,TGTGCCATCAGTGAGGTCGGTGAGACCCAGTACTTC
.,TRBJ2-3,TRBV24-1,TRBD2,CATSDRLAGDTDTQYF,TGTGCCACCAGTGATCGACTAGCGGGAGACACAGATACGCAGTATTTT
.,TRBJ2-2,TRBV7-9,.,CASSLTDGGPGELFF,TGTGCCAGCAGCTTAACCGATGGCGGCCCCGGGGAGCTGTTTTTT
.,TRBJ2-7,TRBV10-3,TRBD2,CAIAGASGSYEQYF,TGTGCCATCGCCGGGGCTAGCGGGAGCTACGAGCAGTACTTC
few,TRBJ1-2,TRBV3-1/TRBV3-2,TRBD1,CASSLGTGGNYGYTF,TGTGCCAGCAGCCTCGGGACAGGGGGTAACTATGGCTACACCTTC
.,TRBJ2-7,TRBV5-6,.,CASSFGDKRYEQYF,TGTGCCAGCAGCTTCGGTGACAAACGATACGAGCAGTACTTC
.,TRBJ2-5,TRBV28,.,CASSLWALGDDGETQYF,TGTGCCAGCAGTTTATGGGCCCTCGGGGATGACGGGGAGACCCAGTACTTC
.,TRBJ2-1,TRBV14,TRBD2,CASSQPSNGGESAYNEQFF,TGTGCCAGCAGCCAGCCATCTAATGGGGGGGAGTCGGCCTACAATGAGCAGTTCTTC
.,TRBJ2-3,TRBV15,TRBD1,CATSRDRGQGTDTQYF,TGTGCCACCAGCAGAGATCGAGGACAGGGCACAGATACGCAGTATTTT
.,TRBJ1-2,TRBV10-3,.,CAISEFYRAGSNYGYTF,TGTGCCATCAGTGAGTTCTATAGGGCAGGGTCCAACTATGGCTACACCTTC
once,TRBJ2-1,TRBV18,.,CASSPPPASGSRNEQFF,TGTGCCAGCTCACCACCCCCGGCCTCCGGGAGTCGGAATGAGCAGTTCTTC
.,TRBJ2-1,TRBV18,TRBD2,CASSPGLADYNEQFF,TGTGCCAGCTCACCAGGACTAGCGGACTACAATGAGCAGTTCTTC
.,TRBJ2-2,TRBV15,.,CATSRDPPGRGMNGELFF,TGTGCCACCAGCAGAGATCCCCCGGGCCGGGGGATGAACGGGGAGCTGTTTTTT
.,TRBJ1-1,TRBV10-2,TRBD1,CASGQGAFGGSAFF,TGCGCCAGCGGACAGGGGGCGTTTGGTGGATCGGCTTTCTTT
.,TRBJ2-7,TRBV5-4,TRBD2,CASSLVGGSLSYEQYF,TGTGCCAGCAGCTTGGTTGGCGGGAGCCTCTCCTACGAGCAGTACTTC
.,TRBJ1-3,TRBV5-8,TRBD1,CASSLGGQGGNTIYF,TGTGCCAGCAGCTTGGGTGGACAGGGTGGAAACACCATATATTTT
.,TRBJ1-5,TRBV2,.,CASSDLNQPQHF,TGTGCCAGCAGTGATCTGAATCAGCCCCAGCATTTT
.,TRBJ2-5,TRBV19,TRBD2,CASTAGGQETQYF,TGTGCCAGTACGGCGGGGGGCCAAGAGACCCAGTACTTC
.,TRBJ2-7,TRBV6-5,.,CASSFRDTTYEQYF,TGTGCCAGCAGTTTTCGGGACACCACCTACGAGCAGTACTTC
.,TRBJ1-3,TRBV13,TRBD1,CASSRNGIQGASGNTIYF,TGTGCCAGCAGCCGGAACGGAATACAGGGGGCGTCTGGAAACACCATATATTTT
.,TRBJ2-7,TRBV6-5,.,CASSLRPKDSYEQYF,TGTGCCAGCAGCCTGCGGCCCAAGGATTCCTACGAGCAGTACTTC
.,TRBJ2-7,TRBV18,.,CASSPTRNSYEQYF,TGTGCCAGCTCACCAACTAGAAACTCCTACGAGCAGTACTTC
.,TRBJ2-7,TRBV5-1,.,CASSLGSGPYEQYF,TGCGCCAGCAGCTTGGGCTCAGGTCCTTACGAGCAGTACTTC
.,TRBJ1-6,TRBV19,TRBD1,CASSTRQGEGSPLHF,TGTGCCAGTAGTACAAGACAGGGTGAAGGTTCACCCCTCCACTTT
few,TRBJ1-4,TRBV10-3,.,CAISETMGRGNEKLFF,TGTGCCATCAGTGAGACCATGGGGCGGGGTAATGAAAAACTGTTTTTT
.,TRBJ1-2,TRBV3-1/TRBV3-2,.,CASSLQGENYGYTF,TGTGCCAGCAGCCTACAGGGAGAAAACTATGGCTACACCTTC
.,TRBJ2-3,TRBV11-3,.,CASSQGSGAWGTDTQYF,TGTGCCAGCAGCCAGGGGAGCGGAGCCTGGGGCACAGATACGCAGTATTTT
.,TRBJ1-6,TRBV2,.,CASHPPDIDNSPLHF,TGTGCCAGCCACCCCCCGGACATTGATAATTCACCCCTCCACTTT
.,TRBJ2-7,TRBV6-4,.,CASIKRADLVISREQYF,TGTGCCAGCATCAAGAGGGCGGACCTGGTTATTTCCCGGGAGCAGTACTTC
.,TRBJ1-5,TRBV30,.,CAWSVLSNQPQHF,TGTGCCTGGAGTGTACTAAGCAATCAGCCCCAGCATTTT